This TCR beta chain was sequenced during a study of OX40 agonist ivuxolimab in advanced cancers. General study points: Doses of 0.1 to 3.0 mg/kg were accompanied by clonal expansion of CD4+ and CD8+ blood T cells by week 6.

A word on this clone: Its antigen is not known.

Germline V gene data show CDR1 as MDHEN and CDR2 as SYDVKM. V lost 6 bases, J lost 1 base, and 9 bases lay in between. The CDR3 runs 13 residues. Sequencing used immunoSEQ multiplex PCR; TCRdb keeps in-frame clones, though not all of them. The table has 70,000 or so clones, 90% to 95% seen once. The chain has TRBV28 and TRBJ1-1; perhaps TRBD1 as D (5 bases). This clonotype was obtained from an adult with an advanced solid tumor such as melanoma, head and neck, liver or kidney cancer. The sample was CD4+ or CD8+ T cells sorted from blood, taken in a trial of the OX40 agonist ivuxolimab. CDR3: CASSPGQNTEAFF. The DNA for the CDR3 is TGTGCCAGCAGCCCCGGACAGAACACTGAAGCTTTCTTT.